Presented here are 27 T cell receptor beta chains from one specimen sequenced in a study of T cell repertoires in breast cancer. The expanded emulsion RT-PCR method captured paired alpha and beta chains from CD8+ T cells. A second nested PCR with blocking oligonucleotides suppressed unpaired genes. From the emulsion pairing reads, TCRdb called clonotypes with MiXCR, one entry per CDR3 protein. The table shows fewer than 400 distinct CDR3 sequences, with about half occurring only once. Material: CD8+ T cells. The receptors were gathered from a pool of human donors with breast cancer or a healthy control (not recorded which).

The chain uses TRBV7-3 and TRBJ1-5; no reliable D call. Germline V lookup: CDR1 SGHTA, CDR2 FQGTGA. The V end lost 6 bases, the J end lost 12 bases, and 15 bases lay between the germline ends. The CDR3 runs 12 residues. CDR3 DNA: TGTGCCAGCAGAGTCGCAGAGCAGAACCAGCATTTT. This gives the protein CASRVAEQNQHF.

The rearrangement uses TRBV7-3 and TRBJ2-4; the match to TRBD1 covers 11 bases. CDR1 SGHTA and CDR2 FQGTGA come from the germline V gene. The CDR3 covers 14 residues. After removal of 2 bases from V and 8 bases from J, the junction contained 2 bases not matched to a gene. The CDR3 DNA reads as TGTGCCAGCAGCTTAGGACAGGGGGCGGACATTCAGTACTTC. This codes for CASSLGQGADIQYF.

The rearrangement joins TRBV12-3 or TRBV12-4 to TRBJ2-5; the match to TRBD2 covers 8 bases. V shed 6 bases and J 2 bases; nucleotides not matched to a gene: 5. This CDR3 is built from 14 residues. DNA of the CDR3: TGTGCCAGCAGCGAGCGGGGGCTACAAGAGACCCAGTACTTC. Translated, it gives CASSERGLQETQYF.

The J gene is TRBJ2-7, the V gene TRBV7-3; D is perhaps TRBD2 (5 bases). V gave up 1 base and J gave up 5 bases, with 15 bases separating them. Germline V gene data show CDR1 as SGHTA and CDR2 as FQGTGA. This CDR3 spans 15 amino acids. CDR3 coding DNA: TGTGCCAGCAGCTTAAGTTCCGGGATTTGGGACGAGCAGTACTTC. Translating it yields CASSLSSGIWDEQYF.

This chain joins TRBV7-2 and TRBJ1-5; 8 nucleotides match TRBD1. The V gene end was trimmed by 5 bases and the J gene end by 2 bases; junction bases not matched to a gene: 2. Germline values: CDR1 SGHTA, CDR2 FQGNSA. The CDR3 runs 14 residues. CDR3 DNA: TGTGCCAGCAGCACGGACAGGGGCAATCAGCCCCAGCATTTT. Translating it yields CASSTDRGNQPQHF.

As concerns this clonotype: An end of the junction does not agree with germline; a read error may underlie this. DNA of the CDR3: TGTGCCAGCAACGGGAAGGCCAGTAACAATGAGCAGGTCTTC. This sequence encodes CASNGKASNNEQVF. The V and J genes are TRBV6-5 and TRBJ2-1; maybe TRBD2 (5 bases). Germline V gene data show CDR1 as MNHEY and CDR2 as SVGAGI. This CDR3 region has 14 residues.

Notes on this clonotype: Possible read error: a much larger clone is one base away. The rearrangement links TRBV7-3 to TRBJ1-6; no firm D call. The germline gives CDR1 SGHTA, CDR2 FQGTGA. The CDR3 sequence is 15 residues long. The CDR3 coding sequence is TGTGTCAGCAGCTTAACTGAAGGAGGAAATTCACCCCTCCACTTT. Protein: CVSSLTEGGNSPLHF.

As to this clonotype: The CDR3 carries no conserved terminal phenylalanine or tryptophan, so it likely arises from a read error. The genes are TRBV6-1 and TRBJ2-7; D perhaps matches TRBD1 (5 bases). The CDR3 extends over 14 amino acids. The germline CDR1 and CDR2 sequences are MNHNS and SASEGT. Trimming took off 3 bases at V and 2 bases at J, with 11 bases between the two ends. CDR3 in amino acids: CASSDTGGPYEQYL. DNA of the CDR3: TGTGCCAGCAGTGACACAGGTGGCCCCTACGAGCAGTACCTC.

This clonotype was recorded a few times. At one of its ends the junction is not consistent with the germline gene, which may arise from a read error. The DNA of the CDR3 is TGTGCCAGCAGCTGGACAGGGGGCAGGAACACGGAAGCTTTCTTT. The encoded protein is CASSWTGGRNTEAFF. This chain joins TRBV7-3 and TRBJ1-1; TRBD1 matches 11 bases. The length of the CDR3 is 15 residues. CDR1 and CDR2 from the germline V gene are SGHTA and FQGTGA.

Comments on this clonotype: A much larger clone lies one base from this, so it may be a read error. The rearrangement uses TRBV7-2 and TRBJ1-6; D call uncertain. The CDR3 runs to 13 residues. Germline CDR1 is SGHTA and CDR2 is FQGNSA. The CDR3 DNA is TGTGCCAGCAGCTTAGAGTTATATTCACCCCCCCACTTT. It codes for CASSLELYSPPHF.

The gene calls are TRBV7-6 and TRBJ2-7, with 8 bases aligning to TRBD2. The CDR3 contains 16 residues. The V gene end was trimmed by 0 bases and the J gene end by 6 bases; junction bases not matched to a gene: 10. CDR1 and CDR2 from the germline V gene are SGHVS and FNYEAQ. As DNA, the CDR3 is TGTGCCAGCAGCTTAGCGGGGGCGGGGGGTCCAGGCGAGCAGTACTTC. Protein sequence: CASSLAGAGGPGEQYF.

The chain joins TRBV7-3 to TRBJ1-5; D remains unclear. This CDR3 spans 12 amino acids. Germline assignment: CDR1 SGHTA and CDR2 FQGTGA. With 5 bases removed from V and 9 bases from J, the gap between germline ends came to 11 bases. The CDR3 loop reads CASSLTDPPQHF. The CDR3 DNA is TGTGCCAGCAGCCTCACAGATCCGCCCCAGCATTTT. The full variable domain, in which reference TRBV7-3 and TRBJ1-5 provide the parts outside the CDR3, is GAGVSQTPSNKVTEKGKYVELRCDPISGHTALYWYRQSLGQGPEFLIYFQGTGAADDSGLPNDRFFAVRPEGSVSTLKIQRTERGDSAVYLCASSLTDPPQHFGDGTRLSIL.

Details on this clonotype: Sequence at one end of the junction differs from germline and may be a read error. This sequence joins TRBV7-6 and TRBJ2-2, with unresolved D. Germline V CDR1 and CDR2: SGHVS, FNYEAQ. The CDR3 has 12 residues. CDR3 bases: TGCGCCAGCAGCAGAAAGATCGGGGAGCTGTTTTTT. Its protein is CASSRKIGELFF.

Points on this clonotype: The CDR3 does not close with the conserved phenylalanine or tryptophan, likely indicating a read error. This chain connects TRBV7-2 to TRBJ2-5; D remains unclear. V was shortened by 7 bases and J by 1 base, with 13 bases between the two germline ends. Germline V lookup: CDR1 SGHTA, CDR2 FQGNSA. This CDR3 is built from 14 residues. The CDR3 bases are TGTGCCAGCAACCGTGGGCAGACCCAAGAGACCCAGTACGTC. As protein: CASNRGQTQETQYV.

In this sample, this clonotype is medium-sized (0.01 to 0.1%). A much larger clone lies a single base off, so this may be a read error. The V gene is TRBV7-3, the J gene TRBJ1-2, with TRBD1 as a possible D gene (5 bases). The CDR3 sequence is 13 residues long. The germline CDR1 and CDR2 sequences are SGHTA and FQGTGA. The V gene lost 5 bases and the J gene lost 4 bases, with 11 bases spanning the gap. The CDR3 bases are TGTGCCAGCAGCGTAAACGGGGGCTATGGCTACACCTTC. Translation: CASSVNGGYGYTF.

This clonotype is large in the sample. The chain uses TRBV7-3 and TRBJ1-6; D remains unclear. In germline, CDR1 is SGHTA, CDR2 FQGTGA. The V gene lost 0 bases and the J gene lost 7 bases, with 10 bases spanning the gap. This CDR3 contains 15 residues. CDR3: CASSLTEGGNSPLHF. CDR3 DNA: TGTGCCAGCAGCTTAACTGAAGGAGGAAATTCACCCCTCCACTTT.

The chain employs TRBV7-2 and TRBJ1-6; 7 positions agree with TRBD1. Germline V lookup: CDR1 SGHTA, CDR2 FQGNSA. V shed 5 bases and J 7 bases; nucleotides not matched to a gene: 8. CDR3 size: 15 residues. The CDR3 region has the DNA TGTGCCAGCAGCCAAGACAGGGCGGGGAATTCACCCCTCCACTTT. It specifies CASSQDRAGNSPLHF.

This clonotype has a single count. V and J are TRBV7-6 and TRBJ2-3, with a weak D call TRBD2 (5 bases). This CDR3 contains 15 residues. V shed 3 bases and J shed 2 bases, with 12 bases lying between them. Germline V CDR1 and CDR2: SGHVS, FNYEAQ. The CDR3 DNA follows: TGTGCCAGCAGCTTTCAGTCCCTAGCCACAGATACGCAGTATTTT. It yields the protein CASSFQSLATDTQYF. The complete variable domain, with remaining parts taken from reference TRBV7-6 and TRBJ2-3, reads GAGVSQSPRYKVTKRGQDVALRCDPISGHVSLYWYRQALGQGPEFLTYFNYEAQQDKSGLPNDRFSAERPEGSISTLTIQRTEQRDSAMYRCASSFQSLATDTQYFGPGTRLTVL.

This clonotype has more than one count but fewer than ten. J is TRBJ2-5 and V is TRBV7-9, with no clear D. Germline values: CDR1 SEHNR, CDR2 FQNEAQ (reference sequence). There are 14 residues in the CDR3. Trimming cost V 4 bases and J 5 bases, with 14 bases left between them. The CDR3 reads CASSYDSSWETQYF. Here the CDR3 DNA reads TGTGCCAGCAGCTATGACTCCTCATGGGAGACCCAGTACTTC.

This clonotype is categorized as medium-sized. The rearrangement uses TRBV6-1 and TRBJ2-1; D call uncertain. Trimming took 5 bases from V and 10 from J, leaving 12 bases between them. The CDR3 loop spans 12 amino acids. Per germline, CDR1 MNHNS and CDR2 SASEGT. CDR3 nucleotide sequence: TGTGCCAGCAGTTCCCTGGGGAACGAGCAGTTCTTC. Residues: CASSSLGNEQFF.

In its sample, this clonotype is medium-sized. The V gene is TRBV7-2, the J gene TRBJ2-1, with 7 bases aligning to TRBD1. The germline V gene has CDR1 SGHTA and CDR2 FQGNSA. This CDR3 spans 15 amino acids. J gave up 8 bases and V 7 bases, and 14 bases lay outside the gene matches. The CDR3 DNA reads as TGTGCCAGCACCAACCCGGACAGGCCCCATGATGAGCAGTTCTTC. Its translation is CASTNPDRPHDEQFF.

The chain recombines TRBV7-2 with TRBJ1-3, with D tentatively TRBD1 (6 bases). V was clipped by 6 bases and J by 0 bases, with 9 bases between them. The CDR3 is 14 residues long. Germline-derived CDR1 and CDR2 are SGHTA and FQGNSA. The CDR3 DNA reads TGTGCCAGCAGGTCGACAGGCTCTGGAAACACCATATATTTT. Protein: CASRSTGSGNTIYF.

This chain links TRBV7-3 with TRBJ1-1; the match to TRBD1 covers 10 bases. This CDR3 comprises 15 residues. Trimming removed 3 bases from V and 12 bases from J; junction bases left unmatched: 13. Germline CDR1 SGHTA, CDR2 FQGTGA. The CDR3 reads CASSLTGGRNTETFF. CDR3 DNA sequence: TGTGCCAGCAGCTTGACAGGGGGCAGGAACACGGAAACTTTCTTT.

Notes on this clonotype: This is likely a read error, given that the CDR3 carries no conserved phenylalanine or tryptophan at its end. The chain is built from TRBV6-6 and TRBJ2-1; 8 nucleotides line up with TRBD2. The trim removed 7 bases at V and 13 bases at J, leaving 15 bases unmatched. CDR1 is MNHNY, CDR2 SVGAGI, per germline (reference sequence). The CDR3 totals 14 residues. The CDR3 region has the DNA TGTGCCAGCAACGGGAGGGCCATTAACACTTATCAGTTCCTC. It specifies CASNGRAINTYQFL.

Concerning this clonotype: In this CDR3 the conserved last residue, phenylalanine or tryptophan, is missing, so a read error is likely. V gene TRBV7-3 combines with J gene TRBJ1-1, with 10 bases lining up with TRBD1. Germline V gives CDR1 SGHTA, CDR2 FQGTGA. The CDR3 totals 15 residues. This CDR3 reads CASSLTGGRNTEAFL. In nucleotides, the CDR3 is TGTGCCAGCAGCTTGACAGGGGGCAGGAACACGGAAGCTTTCTTG.

This clonotype has more than one count but fewer than ten. V gene TRBV7-3 combines with J gene TRBJ2-1; 14 bases are a match to TRBD2. Unmatched junction bases numbered 2, after V lost 3 bases and J lost 10 bases. Germline loops: CDR1 SGHTA, CDR2 FQGTGA. The CDR3 is 14 amino acids. The CDR3 protein is CASSFGTSGGEQFF. As DNA, the CDR3 is TGTGCCAGCAGCTTCGGGACTAGCGGGGGAGAGCAGTTCTTC.

The chain employs TRBV7-9 and TRBJ2-2; 7 bases line up with TRBD1. The CDR3 is 12 amino acids. CDR1 and CDR2 from the germline V gene are SEHNR and FQNEAQ (reference sequence). The V segment lost 4 bases and the J segment 7 bases; nucleotides outside the gene matches: 0. CDR3: CASSWDSGELFF. The CDR3 DNA sequence: TGTGCCAGCAGCTGGGACAGCGGGGAGCTGTTTTTT. Full variable domain (outside the CDR3, taken from reference TRBV7-9 and TRBJ2-2): DTGVSQNPRHKITKRGQNVTFRCDPISEHNRLYWYRQTLGQGPEFLTYFQNEAQLEKSRLLSDRFSAERPKGSFSTLEIQRTEQGDSAMYLCASSWDSGELFFGEGSRLTVL.